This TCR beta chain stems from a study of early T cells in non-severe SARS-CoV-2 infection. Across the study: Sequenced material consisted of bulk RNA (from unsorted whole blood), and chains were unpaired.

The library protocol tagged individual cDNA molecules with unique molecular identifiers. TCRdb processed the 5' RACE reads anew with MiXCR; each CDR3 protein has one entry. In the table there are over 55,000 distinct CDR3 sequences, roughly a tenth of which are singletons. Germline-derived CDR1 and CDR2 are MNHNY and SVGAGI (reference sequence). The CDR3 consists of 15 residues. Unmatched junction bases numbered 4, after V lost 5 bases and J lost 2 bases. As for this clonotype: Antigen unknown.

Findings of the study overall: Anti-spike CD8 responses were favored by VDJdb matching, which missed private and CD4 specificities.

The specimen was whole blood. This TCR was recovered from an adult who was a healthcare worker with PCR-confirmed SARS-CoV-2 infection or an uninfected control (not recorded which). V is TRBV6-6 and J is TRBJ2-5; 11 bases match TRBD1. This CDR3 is CASSGGQGGQETQYF. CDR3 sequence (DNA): TGTGCCAGCAGTGGGGGACAGGGGGGACAAGAGACCCAGTACTTC.